The rows below give T cell receptor beta chains drawn from one sample of a study of response to subunit inactivated influenza vaccine. TCRdb re-analysed the RT-PCR reads in MiXCR, keeping a single row per CDR3 protein. The sample includes approximately 730,000 distinct CDR3 sequences, over 11% of them seen just once. The sequenced sample was PBMCs from blood, obtained less than 15 days before vaccination. The source is a man in his fifties or sixties who received an inactivated influenza vaccine. The CDR3 runs from the conserved cysteine through the conserved F or W. The D gene is left open where the match is weak. Size is omitted from some rows. Given values are once, few, many or a class for expanded clones.

J gene | clone size | V gene | D gene | CDR3 protein | CDR3 DNA
TRBJ1-2 | few | TRBV7-9 | NA | CASSPTGLNYGYTF | TGTGCCAGCAGCCCAACAGGGTTGAACTATGGCTACACCTTC
TRBJ2-7 | few | TRBV6-1 | NA | CASRQTGAPAYEQYF | TGTGCCAGCAGGCAAACTGGCGCGCCAGCCTACGAGCAGTACTTC
TRBJ2-7 | NA | TRBV6-6 | TRBD2 | CASSRLSGTYEQYF | TGTGCCAGCAGTCGTCTTAGCGGGACCTACGAGCAGTACTTC
TRBJ2-1 | few | TRBV20-1 | TRBD2 | CSASSSGGYNEQFF | TGCAGTGCTAGTTCTTCGGGAGGGTACAATGAGCAGTTCTTC
TRBJ2-1 | few | TRBV7-9 | TRBD2 | CASRPLADSYNEQFF | TGTGCCAGCAGGCCTCTAGCGGACTCCTACAATGAGCAGTTCTTC
TRBJ2-3 | few | TRBV29-1 | TRBD2 | CSARGTSGSLTQYF | TGCAGCGCCAGAGGGACTAGCGGGAGCCTAACGCAGTATTTT
TRBJ1-3 | few | TRBV5-1 | NA | CASSLDRNTIYF | TGCGCCAGCAGCTTGGACCGAAACACCATATATTTT
TRBJ2-5 | many | TRBV5-1 | NA | CASSAQLGTQYF | TGCGCCAGCAGCGCCCAGTTGGGGACCCAGTACTTC
TRBJ2-1 | many | TRBV20-1 | TRBD1 | CSANPGQGGSREQFF | TGCAGTGCCAACCCTGGACAGGGCGGATCCCGTGAGCAGTTCTTC
TRBJ2-7 | few | TRBV18 | TRBD1 | CASSQGVIYEQYF | TGTGCCAGCTCTCAGGGGGTAATCTACGAGCAGTACTTC
TRBJ2-2 | many | TRBV5-1 | NA | CASSLTGNTGELFF | TGTGCCAGCAGCTTGACTGGGAACACCGGGGAGCTGTTTTTT
TRBJ2-3 | NA | TRBV7-9 | NA | CASSLGTTPRDTQYF | TGTGCCAGCAGCCTAGGGACGACCCCACGAGATACGCAGTATTTT
TRBJ2-3 | few | TRBV4-3 | NA | CASSQVWGARTDTQYF | TGCGCCAGCAGCCAAGTATGGGGGGCTCGGACAGATACGCAGTATTTT
TRBJ1-1 | few | TRBV6-1 | NA | CASSITVNTEAFF | TGTGCCAGCAGTATAACCGTTAACACTGAAGCTTTCTTT
TRBJ2-2 | few | TRBV12-3/TRBV12-4 | TRBD1 | CASSFWDSHTGELFF | TGTGCCAGCAGTTTTTGGGACAGTCACACCGGGGAGCTGTTTTTT
TRBJ2-7 | NA | TRBV7-2 | TRBD1 | CASSYMGTGAYEQYF | TGTGCCAGCAGCTACATGGGGACAGGGGCCTACGAGCAGTACTTC
TRBJ2-7 | few | TRBV20-1 | NA | CSARDSIYEQYF | TGCAGTGCTAGAGATTCAATCTACGAGCAGTACTTC
TRBJ2-7 | few | TRBV24-1 | NA | CATSFHPDSSSYEQYF | TGTGCCACCAGTTTTCATCCGGACAGTTCTTCCTACGAGCAGTACTTC
TRBJ1-1 | few | TRBV5-6 | NA | CASSWGAGIRTEAFF | TGTGCCAGCAGCTGGGGTGCGGGGATCCGCACTGAAGCTTTCTTT
TRBJ2-1 | NA | TRBV20-1 | TRBD2 | CSAERWLADNEQFF | TGCAGTGCTGAGAGATGGCTAGCGGACAATGAGCAGTTCTTC
TRBJ2-1 | NA | TRBV24-1 | NA | CATSDFVGDSYNEQFF | TGTGCCACCAGTGATTTCGTGGGAGACTCCTACAATGAGCAGTTCTTC
TRBJ2-1 | many | TRBV12-3/TRBV12-4 | NA | CASSDKTYSRQAQFF | TGTGCCAGCAGTGACAAAACATATTCCCGCCAGGCGCAGTTCTTC
TRBJ2-2 | once | TRBV12-3/TRBV12-4 | TRBD1 | CASRTRQGVNTGELFF | TGTGCCAGCAGGACGAGACAGGGCGTAAACACCGGGGAGCTGTTTTTT
TRBJ2-7 | NA | TRBV12-3/TRBV12-4 | NA | CASSAPGKNEQYF | TGTGCCAGCAGTGCCCCGGGTAAGAACGAGCAGTACTTC
TRBJ2-1 | many | TRBV7-2 | TRBD2 | CASSLAAGVNEQFF | TGTGCCAGCAGCTTAGCGGCGGGGGTCAATGAGCAGTTCTTC
TRBJ2-1 | many | TRBV27 | NA | CASRLSAALRSYNEQFF | TGTGCCAGCAGACTTTCGGCGGCGCTGAGGTCCTACAATGAGCAGTTCTTC
TRBJ2-1 | few | TRBV30 | NA | CAWRRDRYNEQFF | TGTGCCTGGCGCCGGGACCGATACAATGAGCAGTTCTTC
TRBJ2-1 | NA | TRBV5-1 | NA | CASSLAWQEYNEQFF | TGCGCCAGCAGCTTGGCATGGCAGGAATACAATGAGCAGTTCTTC
TRBJ1-2 | few | TRBV5-6 | NA | CASSAGSRSYGYTF | TGTGCCAGCAGCGCCGGGTCCCGAAGCTATGGCTACACCTTC
TRBJ2-1 | few | TRBV2 | NA | CASRTGFGFLNEQFF | TGTGCCAGCAGGACTGGATTTGGGTTTCTCAATGAGCAGTTCTTC
TRBJ2-1 | many | TRBV27 | NA | CASSLRQYGNEQFF | TGTGCCAGCAGTTTACGACAATATGGCAATGAGCAGTTCTTC
TRBJ2-7 | few | TRBV6-1 | NA | CASSEDRASSYEQYF | TGTGCCAGCAGTGAGGACAGAGCTTCGTCCTACGAGCAGTACTTC
TRBJ1-2 | NA | TRBV4-3 | NA | CASSHTHYYGYTF | TGCGCCAGCAGCCATACCCACTACTATGGCTACACCTTC
TRBJ2-3 | NA | TRBV6-2/TRBV6-3 | NA | CATTRGAPDTQYF | TGTGCCACGACCCGCGGCGCTCCAGATACGCAGTATTTT
TRBJ2-2 | few | TRBV5-1 | NA | CASSLSSRNTGELFF | TGCGCCAGCAGCTTAAGTAGCCGGAACACCGGGGAGCTGTTTTTT
TRBJ2-1 | few | TRBV25-1 | TRBD1 | CASSTDRGNEQFF | TGTGCCAGCAGTACTGACAGGGGTAATGAGCAGTTCTTC
TRBJ1-1 | few | TRBV5-1 | NA | CASRATMNTEAFF | TGCGCCAGCCGGGCTACCATGAACACTGAAGCTTTCTTT
TRBJ1-2 | NA | TRBV11-2 | NA | CASSLAPRGGNGYTF | TGTGCCAGCAGCTTAGCCCCTCGGGGTGGCAATGGCTACACCTTC
TRBJ2-2 | few | TRBV27 | TRBD2 | CASSFHRLAGAGELFF | TGTGCCAGCAGTTTCCACCGACTAGCGGGAGCCGGGGAGCTGTTTTTT
TRBJ2-7 | NA | TRBV12-3/TRBV12-4 | NA | CASSSRAAYEQYF | TGTGCCAGCAGTAGCAGGGCTGCCTACGAGCAGTACTTC
TRBJ2-1 | many | TRBV6-5 | TRBD1 | CASSYSWTGPYNEQFF | TGTGCCAGCAGTTACTCATGGACAGGCCCCTACAATGAGCAGTTCTTC
TRBJ2-3 | NA | TRBV5-1 | NA | CASSGRTSEDTQYF | TGCGCCAGCAGCGGGAGGACCTCCGAGGATACGCAGTATTTT
TRBJ2-7 | many | TRBV4-3 | NA | CTRHPPTPSSYEQYF | TGCACCCGACACCCTCCTACGCCCTCCTCCTACGAGCAGTACTTC
TRBJ2-4 | few | TRBV29-1 | TRBD1 | CSVFFQGASNIQYF | TGCAGCGTCTTTTTTCAGGGGGCAAGTAACATTCAGTACTTC
TRBJ2-2 | NA | TRBV21-1 | NA | CASSKELTGNTGELFF | TGTGCCAGCAGCAAAGAGCTGACAGGAAACACCGGGGAGCTGTTTTTT
TRBJ2-7 | many | TRBV4-3 | NA | CASSQGAGASYEQYF | TGCGCCAGCAGCCAAGGGGCAGGGGCGTCCTACGAGCAGTACTTC
TRBJ2-6 | few | TRBV20-1 | TRBD1 | CSARDPGGYSGANVLTF | TGCAGTGCTAGAGATCCAGGGGGCTACTCTGGGGCCAACGTCCTGACTTTC
TRBJ2-5 | few | TRBV3-1 | NA | CASSLWGTLYQETQYF | TGTGCCAGCAGCCTTTGGGGGACACTCTACCAAGAGACCCAGTACTTC
TRBJ2-1 | NA | TRBV6-2/TRBV6-3 | NA | CASSLGGLNEQFF | TGTGCCAGCAGTCTCGGGGGGCTCAATGAGCAGTTCTTC
TRBJ2-2 | many | TRBV28 | TRBD1 | CASSTLSGTGTRSPGELFF | TGTGCCAGCAGTACCCTGTCCGGGACAGGGACAAGATCTCCCGGGGAGCTGTTTTTT
TRBJ2-1 | NA | TRBV7-9 | NA | CASRARGSSYNEQFF | TGTGCCAGCAGAGCCCGAGGGAGCTCCTACAATGAGCAGTTCTTC
TRBJ2-3 | NA | TRBV2 | NA | CASKPFAASTDTQYF | TGTGCCAGCAAGCCTTTCGCGGCTAGCACAGATACGCAGTATTTT
TRBJ1-2 | few | TRBV2 | NA | CASSERQGGYGYTF | TGTGCCAGCAGTGAACGTCAGGGAGGCTATGGCTACACCTTC
TRBJ1-6 | few | TRBV20-1 | TRBD1 | CSASDRVHSPLHF | TGCAGTGCGTCGGACAGGGTCCATTCACCCCTCCACTTT
TRBJ2-5 | NA | TRBV10-3 | NA | CAISDGETQYF | TGTGCCATCAGTGATGGCGAGACCCAGTACTTC